This T cell receptor (beta chain) was retrieved from a study of OX40 agonist ivuxolimab in advanced cancers. Study-wide background: It was ivuxolimab, an agonistic anti-OX40 (CD134) antibody, that patients were treated with. At 65% to 90% male, the cohort had a mean age of 60 years, ranging from about 23 to 80. Study-wide points: Averaged across samples, CD8+ T cells carried more expanded clones than CD4+ did.

As regards this clone: The antigen is undetermined.

The protocol was immunoSEQ multiplex PCR, while the TCRdb copy is restricted to in-frame clones and leaves out a portion. In the table there are 40,000 to 65,000 clones, more than 70% of which are singletons. The clonotype originates from an adult with an advanced solid tumor such as melanoma, head and neck, liver or kidney cancer. Here the sequenced sample was CD4+ or CD8+ T cells sorted from blood, taken in a trial of the OX40 agonist ivuxolimab.

The CDR3 region is CASSRRTDRGHGYTF. The CDR3, as DNA: TGTGCCAGCAGCAGGAGAACGGACAGGGGGCATGGCTACACCTTC. The chain links TRBV5-4 to TRBJ1-2; TRBD1 aligns across 11 bases. CDR3 length: 15 amino acids. Germline V gene lookup returns CDR1 SGHNT and CDR2 YYREEE (reference sequence). Trimming took 4 bases from V and 6 from J; bases not matched to a gene: 8.